These 24 T cell receptor beta chains originate from one sample sequenced in a study of T cell responses to AZD1222 COVID-19 vaccine. Here immunoSEQ multiplex PCR was the method, and the copy in TCRdb shows in-frame clones only, minus some. In the table there are 150,000 or so clones, 90% of which are singletons. The specimen comprised peripheral blood, sampled on day 0 of AZD1222 vaccination. The origin of the receptors is an adult in good health.

V and J are TRBV29-1 and TRBJ1-4, with 7 positions matching TRBD1. The V gene end was trimmed by 2 bases and the J gene end by 5 bases; junction bases not matched to a gene: 5. Germline V gives CDR1 SQVTM, CDR2 ANQGSEA. The CDR3 is 14 residues long. The CDR3 sequence: CSVESGTENEKLFF. CDR3 DNA: TGCAGCGTTGAATCCGGGACAGAAAATGAAAAACTGTTTTTT.

The chain carries TRBV27 and TRBJ1-3, with D possibly matching TRBD1 (5 bases). Deletions cut 3 bases from V and 1 base from J, with 16 bases between. Germline values: CDR1 MNHEY, CDR2 SMNVEV (reference sequence). The CDR3 totals 17 residues. The CDR3 protein is CASSFSSPGLSGNTIYF. Here the CDR3 DNA reads TGTGCCAGCAGTTTTTCTAGTCCAGGGTTATCTGGAAACACCATATATTTT.

CDR3 sequence (DNA): TGTGCCAGCTTCCCGGACAGGGCAAACTATGGCTACACCTTC. Translating it yields CASFPDRANYGYTF. This chain connects TRBV18 to TRBJ1-2; 8 bases are a match to TRBD1. With V trimmed by 7 bases and J by 2 bases, 6 bases remained unmatched. The CDR3 has 14 residues. Germline V gene data show CDR1 as KGHSH and CDR2 as LQKENI.

J is TRBJ2-3 and V is TRBV18; a weak D match, TRBD2 (7 bases). Germline values: CDR1 KGHSH, CDR2 LQKENI. V was pared by 3 bases and J by 6 bases, with 19 bases between. The CDR3 length is 16 residues. CDR3 amino acids: CASSPLRGGQGDTQYF. The CDR3 DNA reads as TGTGCCAGCTCACCTCTGAGGGGGGGCCAGGGGGATACGCAGTATTTT.

The chain has TRBV2 and TRBJ1-2; 9 bases map to TRBD1. Trimming removed 6 bases from V and 2 bases from J; junction bases left unmatched: 4. Per the germline V gene, CDR1 is SNHLY and CDR2 is FYNNEI. This CDR3 region has 14 residues. The CDR3 region is CASRVGQGNYGYTF. In nucleotides, the CDR3 is TGTGCCAGCAGAGTCGGACAGGGGAACTATGGCTACACCTTC.

The genes are TRBV2 and TRBJ2-1; 7 bases map to TRBD2. CDR1 is SNHLY, CDR2 FYNNEI, per germline. Trimming cost V 3 bases and J 9 bases; bases outside gene matches: 8. This CDR3 region has 14 residues. Here the CDR3 reads CASSERESTSEQFF. DNA of the CDR3: TGTGCCAGCAGTGAGCGGGAGTCCACCAGTGAGCAGTTCTTC.

This chain links TRBV19 with TRBJ1-3; D ambiguous. Per germline, CDR1 LNHDA and CDR2 SQIVND (reference sequence). The CDR3 loop spans 14 amino acids. The germline V and J ends were trimmed by 5 bases and 0 bases, with 8 bases remaining between them. CDR3 sequence: CASSVQSSGNTIYF. CDR3 in DNA: TGTGCCAGTAGTGTACAGAGCTCTGGAAACACCATATATTTT.

The chain employs TRBV27 and TRBJ2-2, with D perhaps matching TRBD1 or TRBD2 (5 bases each). CDR1 and CDR2 (germline): MNHEY, SMNVEV (reference sequence). This CDR3 region has 15 residues. Trimming left V 6 bases short and J 8 bases short, with 19 bases between. CDR3: CASSPQARLLGELFF. The DNA of the CDR3 is TGTGCCAGCAGCCCACAGGCGAGACTACTGGGGGAGCTGTTTTTT.

The rearrangement uses TRBV6-5 and TRBJ1-1, with a tentative D call TRBD1 (6 bases). The ends were cut back, 2 bases at V and 1 base at J, with 8 bases in the middle. Germline-derived CDR1 and CDR2 are MNHEY and SVGAGI. The CDR3 has 14 residues. This chain's CDR3 is CASSYGDTNTEAFF. The DNA of the CDR3 is TGTGCCAGCAGTTACGGGGACACGAACACTGAAGCTTTCTTT.

This chain uses TRBV9 with TRBJ1-2, with 8 bases that match TRBD1. CDR3 size: 15 residues. V lost 3 bases and J lost 6; bases outside the gene matches: 10. Germline loops: CDR1 SGDLS, CDR2 YYNGEE. In DNA, the CDR3 is TGTGCCAGCAGCGGGGGACAGGCCCACCGGGATGGCTACACCTTC. It yields the protein CASSGGQAHRDGYTF.

The chain carries TRBV6-6 and TRBJ2-1; D possibly corresponds to TRBD2 (7 bases). CDR1 is MNHNY and CDR2 is SVGAGI in the germline V gene (reference sequence). Trimming removed 5 bases at V and 7 bases at J, with 18 bases between. This CDR3 is 15 amino acids long. CDR3 sequence: CASSPGGRGSNEQFF. In nucleotides, the CDR3 is TGTGCCAGCAGTCCCGGAGGGAGGGGGAGTAATGAGCAGTTCTTC.

The chain links TRBV4-2 to TRBJ1-1; D uncertain. The V gene lost 2 bases and the J gene lost 1 base, with 8 bases spanning the gap. This CDR3 is 14 amino acids long. The germline gives CDR1 LGHNA, CDR2 YNFKEQ. The CDR3 DNA is TGTGCCAGCAGCCAAACGACCAGGAACACTGAAGCTTTCTTT. Its protein is CASSQTTRNTEAFF.

The chain carries TRBV4-3 and TRBJ2-5, with 9 bases fitting TRBD2. J gave up 5 bases and V 2 bases, and 3 bases lay outside the gene matches. The CDR3 length is 14 residues. Germline CDR1 is LGHNA and CDR2 is YSLEER. The CDR3 is CASSQFAGGETQYF. In DNA, the CDR3 is TGCGCCAGCAGCCAATTCGCGGGGGGGGAGACCCAGTACTTC.

CDR3 in DNA: TGTGCCAGCAGCCAAGATTCTAGCGGGTGGGGATCCGGGGAGCTGTTTTTT. The encoded protein is CASSQDSSGWGSGELFF. V is TRBV3-1 (or the pseudogene TRBV3-2) and J is TRBJ2-2; 8 positions match TRBD2. Germline CDR1 is LGHDT and CDR2 is YNNKEL (reference sequence). The CDR3 spans 17 residues. J lost 6 bases, V lost 0 bases, and 9 bases had no gene match.

This sequence joins TRBV12-3 or TRBV12-4 and TRBJ1-5; TRBD1 is a possible D gene (6 bases). CDR3 size: 13 residues. Deletions cut 6 bases from V and 6 bases from J, with 12 bases between. The CDR3 loop is CASRPGVGQPQHF. DNA of the CDR3: TGTGCCAGCAGACCAGGGGTGGGTCAGCCCCAGCATTTT.

The chain recombines TRBV7-2 with TRBJ1-5; D not resolved. The CDR3 is 14 amino acids. Trimming shortened V by 2 bases and J by 4 bases, and 9 bases separated the two germline ends. The germline CDR1 and CDR2 sequences are SGHTA and FQGNSA. This chain's CDR3 is CASSLFGPNQPQHF. DNA for the CDR3: TGTGCCAGCAGCTTATTCGGACCGAATCAGCCCCAGCATTTT.

V is TRBV9 and J is TRBJ1-2, with D unclear. Trimming cost V 0 bases and J 7 bases, with 7 bases left between them. There are 12 residues in the CDR3. The germline V gene encodes CDR1 SGDLS and CDR2 YYNGEE. In nucleotides, the CDR3 is TGTGCCAGCAGCGTAGTCTTCCCTGGCTACACCTTC. It yields the protein CASSVVFPGYTF. Together with reference TRBV9 and TRBJ1-2, the CDR3 gives the full variable domain: DSGVTQTPKHLITATGQRVTLRCSPRSGDLSVYWYQQSLDQGLQFLIQYYNGEERAKGNILERFSAQQFPDLHSELNLSSLELGDSALYFCASSVVFPGYTFGSGTRLTVV.

This clone was recorded only once. The V call is TRBV7-3, the J call TRBJ2-1; TRBD2 matches at 10 bases. The CDR3 runs 15 residues. Germline CDR1 reads SGHTA; CDR2 reads FQGTGA. With 2 bases clipped from V and 9 bases from J, the junction kept 7 bases outside the gene matches. The CDR3 is CASSLQRGGLFEQFF. The CDR3 DNA sequence: TGTGCCAGCAGCTTACAGCGGGGGGGCCTTTTTGAGCAGTTCTTC.

The chain is built from TRBV5-1 and TRBJ2-7, with D maybe TRBD2 (6 bases). Germline CDR1 and CDR2: SGHRS and YFSETQ. The V end lost 2 bases, the J end lost 7 bases, and 16 bases lay between the germline ends. There are 14 residues in the CDR3. CDR3: CASSLMIPRGEQYF. In DNA, the CDR3 is TGCGCCAGCAGCTTAATGATCCCTCGGGGGGAGCAGTACTTC.

The chain employs TRBV29-1 and TRBJ2-7, with 7 bases that match TRBD2. The V and J ends lost 6 bases and 2 bases, in that order; junction bases with no gene match: 7. CDR1 SQVTM and CDR2 ANQGSEA come from the germline V gene. The CDR3 loop spans 13 amino acids. CDR3 sequence (DNA): TGCAGCGTGTTTGGGGGGGAGACCTACGAGCAGTACTTC. This sequence encodes CSVFGGETYEQYF.

Here the CDR3 reads CASSPSLVLKTQPQHF. CDR3 in DNA: TGTGCCAGCAGCCCCAGCTTGGTTCTCAAAACTCAGCCCCAGCATTTT. This chain connects TRBV5-6 to TRBJ1-5; D not resolved. The CDR3 contains 16 residues. Germline lookup yields CDR1 SGHDT and CDR2 YYEEEE. V was clipped by 4 bases and J by 6 bases, with 20 bases between them.

This clone was counted a few times. This rearrangement joins TRBV4-2 to TRBJ2-2; tentatively, D is TRBD2 (6 bases). CDR3 length equals 14 residues. Germline V gives CDR1 LGHNA, CDR2 YNFKEQ. V lost 0 bases and J 8 bases, leaving 10 bases between the germline ends. The CDR3 spells CASSQDPGRGELFF. As DNA, the CDR3 is TGTGCCAGCAGCCAAGATCCTGGGAGGGGGGAGCTGTTTTTT.

The gene calls are TRBV2 and TRBJ2-3; D gene unclear. Germline V gene data show CDR1 as SNHLY and CDR2 as FYNNEI. Between the trimmed V and J ends, which lost 5 bases and 5 bases, there was a span of 8 bases. The CDR3 loop spans 12 amino acids. The CDR3 coding sequence is TGTGCCAGCAGTTTAACACAAGATACGCAGTATTTT. Its translation: CASSLTQDTQYF.

The V call is TRBV19, the J call TRBJ2-2; tentatively, D is TRBD2 (5 bases). The CDR3 runs 19 residues. CDR1 is LNHDA and CDR2 is SQIVND in the germline V gene (reference sequence). The ends were cut back, 3 bases at V and 1 base at J, with 21 bases in the middle. DNA for the CDR3: TGTGCCAGTAGTATTTATTTCTTCGGGGTTGGGGAGAACACCGGGGAGCTGTTTTTT. Its translation: CASSIYFFGVGENTGELFF.